The entry below gives a single TCR beta chain sequence along with its context. This clonotype was seen a handful of times. Its specific antigen is unknown. No qualities accompany the bases; no much larger clone lies one base away. The germline V and J ends show losses of 5 bases and 9 bases respectively, and no gene match explains 9 bases of the junction. Including the terminal cysteine and phenylalanine, the CDR3 comprises 15 residues. CDR3 DNA is the only sequence kept; it has 45 bases, read in frame from the first base. From the germline V gene, CDR1 is MDHEN and CDR2 is SYDVKM. The method behind the library was 5' RACE. The sequencer was an Illumina HiSeq 2000. Template switching introduced a universal primer binding site; the final cDNA contained a unique molecular identifier, enabling accurate counting of TCR cDNA molecules. Specific primers in the conserved constant-segment region were used to synthesize first-strand cDNA for TCR alpha and beta chains. To control for contamination, every cDNA library was double barcoded, receiving both a SMART-Mk sample barcode and Illumina barcodes. TruSeq adapter sequences along with Illumina sample barcodes were introduced in two successive PCR steps. The TCR alpha and beta cDNA libraries were sequenced on the Illumina HiSeq platform using custom primers. As for the authors' bioinformatics: MiGEC was used to process raw reads and extract unique molecular identifiers, and MiXCR was used to find CDR3 positions. For each individual, recombination models were inferred using an EM algorithm with the repgenHMM and IGoR tools. The tcR package in R was used for shared clonotype analysis, with sharing normalized by the product of cloneset sizes. To study raw recombination without the effects of thymic and clonal selection, out-of-frame nonproductive sequences were analyzed. TCRdb redid the processing of the public reads, applying fastp at Q25 and MiXCR, and retained in-frame beta chains. Identical CDR3 protein sequences are pooled into one entry, listed with their most common genes and DNA. The V and J calls shown here were made by TCRdb, not taken from the authors' results. The table for this sample lists about 530,000 distinct CDR3 sequences; roughly 15% of them were counted only once. The ten largest clonotypes hold roughly 0.44% of the sample.

Every donor was a healthy Caucasian. Three pairs of female monozygotic twins, all aged about 18 to 30 years, were included in the twin cohort. CD4+ and CD8+ T cell populations were isolated with positive isolation kits from Invitrogen. The data derive from a study of identical twins (dated by TCRdb to 2016 to 2018). About the full investigation: TCR alpha and beta repertoires from monozygotic twins, unrelated adults of various ages and cord blood were deep-sequenced to test whether fetal clonotypes persist. To rule out contamination, replicate twin experiments were performed at different times with different library preparation protocols. Findings and caveats that apply to the study as a whole: Because the same donors could not be followed over many years, the conclusions relied on cross-sectional statistical analysis. Compared with coincidental sharing between unrelated individuals, an excess of low generation-probability sequences was observed among out-of-frame TCR alpha sequences shared between twins. A weaker excess of twin sharing was found in beta out-of-frame sequences because the signal-to-noise ratio was lowered by fewer shared sequences. Zero-insertion analyses could be partly confounded by invariant T cells such as MAIT and iNKT, though diverse VJ usage argued against such confounding for most clonotypes. Fewer insertions were carried by abundant cord blood beta clonotypes, a similar but weaker trend appeared in young adult naive repertoires, and no such trend appeared in memory repertoires. In monozygotic twins, recombination models systematically underestimated out-of-frame TCR alpha sharing, but the models matched the sharing seen between unrelated individuals.

The same data also contributed to another study, on yellow fever vaccine responses in identical twins. From the second report: The T cell response to vaccination in identical twins was reported by the authors to appear partly convergent and partly personalized. Focusing on identical twins, the study followed the T cell clones that responded to the vaccine, and did so with precision.

The specimen sequenced was CD4+ T cells sorted from blood. The chain uses TRBV28 and TRBJ1-6; 8 middle bases align to TRBD1. The source of this sequence is a woman aged 18-29 years in good health. The encoded CDR3 is CASSPTDRVFSPLHF. The nucleotide sequence is given as TGTGCCAGCAGTCCCACGGACAGGGTTTTTTCACCCCTCCACTTT.